A single sample gave rise to the 20 T cell receptor beta chains below, sequenced in a study of blood T cell repertoires in COVID-19. Data came from immunoSEQ multiplex PCR; TCRdb stores just in-frame clones and leaves some out. This repertoire shows 100,000 to 150,000 clones, roughly four fifths found once; its top ten account for 3.5% to 4.5%. Specimen: peripheral blood. The source is a woman between 50 and 59 years old with acute or convalescent COVID-19.

The chain is built from TRBV10-3 and TRBJ2-5; a possible D gene is TRBD1 (6 bases). The CDR3 is 16 residues long. Germline V CDR1 and CDR2: ENHRY, SYGVKD. Trimming took off 2 bases at V and 1 base at J, with 14 bases between the two ends. This CDR3 is CAISEVDRTLQETQYF. CDR3 bases: TGTGCCATCAGTGAGGTAGACAGGACCCTCCAAGAGACCCAGTACTTC.

Turning to this clone: Other DNA sequences within the sample encode an identical CDR3. The gene calls are TRBV7-9 and TRBJ2-1; 9 bases are shared with TRBD2. Germline V gene sequence: CDR1 SEHNR, CDR2 FQNEAQ (reference sequence). This CDR3 is built from 16 residues. V lost 2 bases and J lost 3; bases outside the gene matches: 5. CDR3 amino acids: CASSLSLAGSYNEQFF. As DNA, the CDR3 is TGTGCCAGCAGCTTAAGTCTAGCGGGGAGCTACAATGAGCAGTTCTTC.

In this sample, this clone turned up once. The DNA of the CDR3 is TGTGCCAGCAGACCGAACAGGGTGGCAAGCAATCAGCCCCAGCATTTT. It yields the protein CASRPNRVASNQPQHF. The chain combines TRBV28 with TRBJ1-5, with D possibly TRBD1 on 6 matching bases. V shed 6 bases and J shed 1 base, with 16 bases lying between them. Germline V gene lookup returns CDR1 MDHEN and CDR2 SYDVKM. The CDR3 runs to 16 residues.

The rearrangement joins TRBV2 to TRBJ1-2; 9 bases fit TRBD1. The CDR3 contains 12 residues. Germline CDR1 and CDR2: SNHLY and FYNNEI. Germline trimming cut 6 bases from V and 6 bases from J; bases unmatched to any gene: 2. The CDR3: CASRTGGNGYTF. The CDR3 DNA reads TGTGCCAGCAGAACAGGGGGCAATGGCTACACCTTC. Variable domain in full (rest from reference TRBV2 and TRBJ1-2): EPEVTQTPSHQVTQMGQEVILRCVPISNHLYFYWYRQILGQKVEFLVSFYNNEISEKSEIFDDQFSVERPDGSNFTLKIRSTKLEDSAMYFCASRTGGNGYTFGSGTRLTVV.

There are a few counts of this clone. V usage is TRBV6-1 and J usage is TRBJ1-2; 9 positions agree with TRBD1. CDR3 length: 17 amino acids. Trimming cost V 2 bases and J 5 bases; bases outside gene matches: 12. The germline gives CDR1 MNHNS, CDR2 SASEGT. The CDR3 loop reads CASSENSGQGRSYGYTF. The CDR3 DNA reads TGTGCCAGCAGTGAAAACTCGGGACAGGGAAGAAGTTATGGCTACACCTTC.

The chain combines TRBV11-2 with TRBJ2-7; TRBD2 is a possible D gene (5 bases). CDR1 and CDR2 (germline): SGHAT, FQNNGV. Trimming took 4 bases from V and 0 from J, leaving 10 bases between them. The CDR3 has 14 amino acids. The DNA of the CDR3 is TGTGCCAGCAGCTGGGAGAGGCGCTCCTACGAGCAGTACTTC. The encoded protein is CASSWERRSYEQYF.

The chain employs TRBV4-2 and TRBJ2-1, with 7 bases aligning to TRBD2. After removal of 1 base from V and 10 bases from J, the junction contained 7 bases not matched to a gene. CDR1 and CDR2 from the germline V gene are LGHNA and YNFKEQ. This CDR3 contains 14 residues. CDR3 nucleotides: TGTGCCAGCAGCCAAGGAGGGAGGGGCTGGGAGCAGTTCTTC. Its protein is CASSQGGRGWEQFF.

This clone was seen only once. The rearrangement uses TRBV5-4 and TRBJ1-3; the D is unclear. This CDR3 is 16 amino acids long. CDR1 is SGHNT and CDR2 is YYREEE in the germline V gene (reference sequence). Trimming took off 3 bases at V and 0 bases at J, with 13 bases between the two ends. The CDR3 DNA reads TGTGCCAGCAGCTCGACCCCGGGATTCTCTGGAAACACCATATATTTT. Its translation: CASSSTPGFSGNTIYF.

This clone was found a few times. This chain uses TRBV3-1 (or the pseudogene TRBV3-2) with TRBJ2-7; D is possibly TRBD1 (6 bases). Looked up from germline, CDR1 is LGHDT and CDR2 is YNNKEL (reference sequence). The V end lost 5 bases, the J end lost 1 base, and 12 bases lay between the germline ends. The CDR3 loop spans 14 amino acids. The CDR3 loop reads CASSSHDRSYEQYF. In nucleotides, the CDR3 is TGTGCCAGCAGCTCTCACGACAGGTCCTACGAGCAGTACTTC.

The chain links TRBV25-1 to TRBJ1-6; 7 nucleotides agree with TRBD1. V lost 2 bases to trimming and J lost 9 bases; unmatched junction nucleotides: 7. From germline, CDR1 is MGHDK and CDR2 SYGVNS. The CDR3 covers 15 residues. CDR3 region: CASSEERGRRSPLHF. DNA for the CDR3: TGTGCCAGCAGTGAAGAAAGGGGGCGTCGTTCACCCCTCCACTTT.

The chain carries TRBV5-1 and TRBJ1-2; D uncertain. The length of the CDR3 is 16 residues. Germline V lookup: CDR1 SGHRS, CDR2 YFSETQ. V gave up 4 bases and J gave up 2 bases, with 18 bases separating them. CDR3: CASSPRTGTINYGYTF. The CDR3 coding sequence is TGCGCCAGCAGCCCGCGGACGGGAACAATAAACTATGGCTACACCTTC.

The chain has TRBV5-4 and TRBJ1-2; D is unclear. V lost 4 bases, J lost 6 bases, and 10 bases lay in between. CDR3 length equals 12 residues. The germline gives CDR1 SGHNT, CDR2 YYREEE (reference sequence). CDR3 in amino acids: CASSLLGDGYTF. The DNA for the CDR3 is TGTGCCAGCAGCCTCCTGGGAGATGGCTACACCTTC.

The J gene is TRBJ1-1, the V gene TRBV14; tentative D call: TRBD1 (5 bases). Looked up from germline, CDR1 is SGHDN and CDR2 is FVKESK. The CDR3 has 14 residues. V was trimmed by 1 base and J by 3 bases, leaving 9 bases between them. The CDR3 region is CASSQGGYDTEAFF. DNA of the CDR3: TGTGCCAGCAGCCAAGGGGGCTACGACACTGAAGCTTTCTTT.

The rearrangement joins TRBV7-3 to TRBJ2-1; 11 bases are a match to TRBD2. Germline trimming cut 2 bases from V and 4 bases from J; bases unmatched to any gene: 1. The CDR3 extends over 15 amino acids. Germline lookup yields CDR1 SGHTA and CDR2 FQGTGA. This chain's CDR3 is CASSLGTSGYNEQFF. The CDR3 DNA follows: TGTGCCAGCAGCTTAGGGACTAGCGGATACAATGAGCAGTTCTTC. The full variable domain, rest sourced from reference TRBV7-3 and TRBJ2-1, is GAGVSQTPSNKVTEKGKYVELRCDPISGHTALYWYRQSLGQGPEFLIYFQGTGAADDSGLPNDRFFAVRPEGSVSTLKIQRTERGDSAVYLCASSLGTSGYNEQFFGPGTRLTVL.

The chain employs TRBV7-3 and TRBJ2-2; 12 nucleotides match TRBD2. V was clipped by 4 bases and J by 5 bases; unmatched bases: 5. Germline V gene sequence: CDR1 SGHTA, CDR2 FQGTGA. This CDR3 comprises 16 residues. In DNA form, the CDR3 reads TGTGCCAGCAGCTCTTCCGGGACTAGCGGGACCGGGGAGCTGTTTTTT. Translated: CASSSSGTSGTGELFF.

This clone appeared a single time. Written as DNA, the CDR3 is TGCGCCAGCAGCCCTGAGGGACAGGGTGGCAATCAGCCCCAGCATTTT. Translation gives CASSPEGQGGNQPQHF. V usage is TRBV5-1 and J usage is TRBJ1-5; 9 bases line up with TRBD1. CDR3 length: 16 residues. Germline trimming cut 4 bases from V and 2 bases from J; bases unmatched to any gene: 7. Germline V gene lookup returns CDR1 SGHRS and CDR2 YFSETQ. The whole variable domain, remainder taken from reference TRBV5-1 and TRBJ1-5, is KAGVTQTPRYLIKTRGQQVTLSCSPISGHRSVSWYQQTPGQGLQFLFEYFSETQRNKGNFPGRFSGRQFSNSRSEMNVSTLELGDSALYLCASSPEGQGGNQPQHFGDGTRLSIL.

This chain uses TRBV11-2 with TRBJ2-2; the match to TRBD2 covers 7 bases. Losses at the gene ends were 0 bases for V and 5 bases for J; bases not matched to a gene: 6. This CDR3 spans 16 amino acids. Germline V CDR1 and CDR2: SGHAT, FQNNGV. The CDR3 here is CASSLDRGSYTGELFF. Written as DNA, the CDR3 is TGTGCCAGCAGCTTAGATCGCGGGAGTTATACCGGGGAGCTGTTTTTT.

The J gene is TRBJ2-3, the V gene TRBV6-5; weak D call: TRBD2 (7 bases). Germline V gene lookup returns CDR1 MNHEY and CDR2 SVGAGI. This CDR3 has 14 amino acids. V lost 4 bases, J lost 2 bases, and 10 bases lay in between. The CDR3 nucleotides are TGTGCCAGCAGTTTAGGGGGGGCCACAGATACGCAGTATTTT. Translating it yields CASSLGGATDTQYF.

This chain uses TRBV7-9 with TRBJ1-4; D not certain. With 0 bases removed from V and 0 bases from J, the gap between germline ends came to 5 bases. The CDR3 extends over 15 amino acids. Per germline, CDR1 SEHNR and CDR2 FQNEAQ (reference sequence). CDR3 region: CASSLARATNEKLFF. CDR3 DNA sequence: TGTGCCAGCAGCTTAGCCCGGGCAACTAATGAAAAACTGTTTTTT.

This clone has more than one count but fewer than ten. The rearrangement links TRBV12-3 or TRBV12-4 to TRBJ2-1; no clear D gene. This CDR3 is built from 12 residues. With 1 base removed from V and 12 bases from J, the gap between germline ends came to 10 bases. CDR3 loop: CASSLVSRWQFF. The CDR3, as DNA: TGTGCCAGCAGTTTAGTATCGAGGTGGCAGTTCTTC.